One and the same sample provided the 32 T cell receptor beta chains below, sequenced in a study of control samples from healthy donors and cancer patients. Clones were sequenced by immunoSEQ multiplex PCR, and TCRdb holds only the in-frame ones, with some missing. The table has over 100,000 clones, around 90% seen once. Sequenced: blood. Receptor source: a man aged 18 to 30 in good health.

The chain combines TRBV7-2 with TRBJ1-1, with unresolved D. The CDR3 contains 14 residues. Germline assignment: CDR1 SGHTA and CDR2 FQGNSA. V was clipped by 2 bases and J by 3 bases, with 10 bases between them. In DNA, the CDR3 is TGTGCCAGCAGCTTATTAGGGTTGGACACTGAAGCTTTCTTT. This encodes CASSLLGLDTEAFF.

DNA for the CDR3: TGTGCCAGCAGCCTAAGAGGAAGGACTAACTATGGCTACACCTTC. Translating it yields CASSLRGRTNYGYTF. This chain joins TRBV3-1 (or the pseudogene TRBV3-2) and TRBJ1-2; no clear D. CDR3 length: 15 amino acids. Germline CDR1 LGHDT, CDR2 YNNKEL (reference sequence). V shed 4 bases and J shed 0 bases, with 12 bases lying between them.

The chain combines TRBV2 with TRBJ1-2; TRBD1 might be the D (5 bases). Deletions cut 7 bases from V and 3 bases from J, with 12 bases between. CDR3 size: 13 residues. CDR1 and CDR2 (germline): SNHLY, FYNNEI. The CDR3 nucleotides are TGTGCCAGCAACAACAACAGGTACTATGGCTACACCTTC. It is translated as CASNNNRYYGYTF.

The V gene is TRBV4-1, the J gene TRBJ1-1; no clear D. CDR1 and CDR2 from the germline V gene are MGHRA and YSYEKL. V was trimmed by 2 bases and J by 0 bases, leaving 10 bases between them. The CDR3 contains 15 residues. This CDR3 is CASSQPVKLNTEAFF. CDR3 DNA sequence: TGCGCCAGCAGCCAACCTGTTAAGCTGAACACTGAAGCTTTCTTT.

This clone was detected only once. V and J are TRBV30 and TRBJ2-4, with 9 bases fitting TRBD1. CDR1 and CDR2 (germline): GTSNPN, SVGIG (reference sequence). There are 16 residues in the CDR3. V lost 3 bases, J lost 4 bases, and 10 bases stayed unmatched. CDR3 sequence reads: CAWRAAKGQGKNIQYF. The CDR3 DNA sequence: TGTGCCTGGAGGGCCGCAAAGGGACAGGGTAAAAACATTCAGTACTTC. Full variable domain (missing parts from reference TRBV30 and TRBJ2-4): SQTIHQWPATLVQPVGSPLSLECTVEGTSNPNLYWYRQAAGRGLQLLFYSVGIGQISSEVPQNLSASRPQDRQFILSSKKLLLSDSGFYLCAWRAAKGQGKNIQYFGAGTRLSVL.

The chain employs TRBV4-2 and TRBJ2-1; the match to TRBD1 covers 8 bases. Germline-derived CDR1 and CDR2 are LGHNA and YNFKEQ. This CDR3 is 18 amino acids long. After removal of 4 bases from V and 2 bases from J, the junction contained 13 bases not matched to a gene. In nucleotides, the CDR3 is TGTGCCAGCAGCCCGTCGTTTCTCGACAGGGGACCCTACAATGAGCAGTTCTTC. Residues: CASSPSFLDRGPYNEQFF.

J is TRBJ1-2 and V is TRBV28, with a weak D call TRBD1 (5 bases). The length of the CDR3 is 12 residues. Trimming stripped 6 bases from V and 7 bases from J, with 12 bases between. Germline V gene lookup returns CDR1 MDHEN and CDR2 SYDVKM. The CDR3 DNA sequence: TGTGCCAGCAGCCTAGCAGGGCTTGGCTACACCTTC. This encodes CASSLAGLGYTF.

V usage is TRBV4-1 and J usage is TRBJ2-3; 11 bases map to TRBD2. There are 15 residues in the CDR3. J lost 3 bases, V lost 1 base, and 0 bases had no gene match. Per the germline V gene, CDR1 is MGHRA and CDR2 is YSYEKL. The chain's CDR3 is CASSQASGGTDTQYF. CDR3 DNA sequence: TGCGCCAGCAGCCAAGCTAGCGGGGGGACAGATACGCAGTATTTT.

This rearrangement joins TRBV11-2 to TRBJ2-3; D possibly corresponds to TRBD2 (5 bases). There are 16 residues in the CDR3. V gave up 5 bases and J gave up 2 bases, with 17 bases separating them. Germline V gives CDR1 SGHAT, CDR2 FQNNGV. Here the CDR3 reads CASSAFSVTTTDTQYF. The CDR3 DNA reads TGTGCCAGCAGCGCTTTTAGCGTTACAACCACAGATACGCAGTATTTT.

The chain carries TRBV5-1 and TRBJ2-3, with D tentatively TRBD1 or TRBD2 (5 bases each). Per germline, CDR1 SGHRS and CDR2 YFSETQ. Trimming took off 4 bases at V and 6 bases at J, with 24 bases between the two ends. This CDR3 is 17 amino acids long. CDR3: CASSRAGYGGPGDTQYF. CDR3 bases: TGCGCCAGCAGCCGCGCCGGTTATGGGGGTCCAGGGGATACGCAGTATTTT.

The chain employs TRBV5-5 and TRBJ1-5, with D uncertain. The CDR3 loop spans 17 amino acids. Germline CDR1 SGHKS, CDR2 YYEKEE (reference sequence). V lost 3 bases and J lost 3, with 19 bases in between. The CDR3 coding sequence is TGTGCCAGCAGCTGGACCTTAAAGCGGAGGTTCAATCAGCCCCAGCATTTT. It yields the protein CASSWTLKRRFNQPQHF.

The sample holds one count of this clone. The chain joins TRBV5-6 to TRBJ2-7, with 10 bases lining up with TRBD2. V gave up 4 bases and J gave up 7 bases; unmatched junction bases: 11. The V gene's germline CDR1 is SGHDT and CDR2 YYEEEE. CDR3 size: 15 residues. The CDR3 region is CASSPTLAGAIEQYF. The DNA of the CDR3 is TGTGCCAGCAGCCCCACCCTAGCGGGGGCTATTGAGCAGTACTTC.

Turning to this clone: This CDR3 is also generated by other DNA sequences in the sample. The chain is built from TRBV5-1 and TRBJ2-5, with D possibly being TRBD2 (5 bases). The CDR3 spans 13 residues. The V gene's germline CDR1 is SGHRS and CDR2 YFSETQ. V lost 2 bases to trimming and J lost 5 bases, with 10 bases between them. CDR3 region: CASSLGPGETQYF. As DNA, the CDR3 is TGCGCCAGCAGCTTAGGGCCGGGGGAGACCCAGTACTTC.

Here the CDR3 reads CAWSVTTNYGYTF. The CDR3 coding sequence is TGTGCCTGGAGTGTGACAACAAACTATGGCTACACCTTC. The chain uses TRBV30 and TRBJ1-2; D gene uncertain. Germline values: CDR1 GTSNPN, CDR2 SVGIG (reference sequence). The CDR3 consists of 13 residues. V was clipped by 0 bases and J by 2 bases, with 7 bases between them.

The chain links TRBV7-9 to TRBJ2-1; 12 bases agree with TRBD1. The CDR3 covers 17 residues. V was pared by 5 bases and J by 2 bases, with 7 bases of the junction left unmatched. CDR1 and CDR2 from the germline V gene are SEHNR and FQNEAQ (reference sequence). CDR3: CASSPRGQGAAYNEQFF. CDR3 nucleotide sequence: TGTGCCAGCAGCCCAAGGGGACAGGGGGCGGCCTACAATGAGCAGTTCTTC.

Concerning this clone itself: At the DNA level, this CDR3 is encoded by other sequences in the same sample as well. The chain combines TRBV5-4 with TRBJ2-3; the D is unclear. The CDR3 is made up of 13 amino acids. Trimming pared 0 bases from V and 0 bases from J, leaving 2 bases between. Per the germline V gene, CDR1 is SGHNT and CDR2 is YYREEE (reference sequence). The CDR3 here is CASSLGSTDTQYF. The CDR3 bases are TGTGCCAGCAGCTTGGGGAGCACAGATACGCAGTATTTT.

The chain couples TRBV28 to TRBJ1-6; D is ambiguous. This CDR3 contains 13 residues. The V end was cut by 5 bases, the J end by 4 bases, with 6 bases between. The germline gives CDR1 MDHEN, CDR2 SYDVKM. The CDR3 region has the DNA TGTGCCAGCAGTAGGGAGTATAATTCACCCCTCCACTTT. It specifies CASSREYNSPLHF. Full variable domain (rest looked up from reference TRBV28 and TRBJ1-6): DVKVTQSSRYLVKRTGEKVFLECVQDMDHENMFWYRQDPGLGLRLIYFSYDVKMKEKGDIPEGYSVSREKKERFSLILESASTNQTSMYLCASSREYNSPLHFGNGTRLTVT.

This clone was seen only once. The V call is TRBV4-1, the J call TRBJ2-3; tentatively, D is TRBD2 (5 bases). CDR1 is MGHRA, CDR2 YSYEKL, per germline. The CDR3 is 15 residues long. V was trimmed by 0 bases and J by 5 bases, leaving 12 bases between them. CDR3: CASSQEMDEGDTQYF. The DNA for the CDR3 is TGCGCCAGCAGCCAAGAAATGGACGAGGGAGATACGCAGTATTTT.

This clone turned up a few times. The genes are TRBV9 and TRBJ1-1; D is unclear. From germline, CDR1 is SGDLS and CDR2 YYNGEE. Trimming cost V 3 bases and J 2 bases, with 8 bases left between them. The CDR3 length is 13 residues. The CDR3 region is CASSEVSNTEAFF. CDR3 bases: TGTGCCAGCAGCGAAGTTTCCAACACTGAAGCTTTCTTT.

CDR3 protein: CASSPARDDEQFF. In DNA form, the CDR3 reads TGTGCCAGCAGCCCTGCCAGGGATGATGAGCAGTTCTTC. V usage is TRBV7-2 and J usage is TRBJ2-1; D might be TRBD1 (5 bases). From germline, CDR1 is SGHTA and CDR2 FQGNSA. CDR3 length: 13 residues. V dropped 5 bases and J dropped 8 bases, with 13 bases sitting between them.

The gene calls are TRBV6-5 and TRBJ1-1; D is uncertain. CDR1 and CDR2 (germline): MNHEY, SVGAGI. The CDR3 has 11 amino acids. Deletions cut 7 bases from V and 10 bases from J, with 13 bases between. The CDR3 spells CASTEVVGAFF. In DNA form, the CDR3 reads TGTGCCAGCACCGAGGTGGTGGGAGCTTTCTTT.

This clone was recorded only once. This chain connects TRBV6-5 to TRBJ2-7, with TRBD1 matching over 8 bases. The CDR3 runs to 16 residues. Germline trimming cut 0 bases from V and 0 bases from J; bases unmatched to any gene: 4. In germline, CDR1 is MNHEY, CDR2 SVGAGI. CDR3 sequence (DNA): TGTGCCAGCAGTTACTCGAATACAGGGGGCTCCTACGAGCAGTACTTC. This codes for CASSYSNTGGSYEQYF.

This chain joins TRBV5-1 and TRBJ1-5, with TRBD1 matching 7 bases. Trimming cost V 2 bases and J 4 bases; bases outside gene matches: 6. This CDR3 region has 15 residues. Per the germline V gene, CDR1 is SGHRS and CDR2 is YFSETQ. CDR3 sequence reads: CASSLAGQPNQPQHF. CDR3 nucleotides: TGCGCCAGCAGCTTAGCGGGACAGCCAAATCAGCCCCAGCATTTT. The full variable domain, rest sourced from reference TRBV5-1 and TRBJ1-5, is KAGVTQTPRYLIKTRGQQVTLSCSPISGHRSVSWYQQTPGQGLQFLFEYFSETQRNKGNFPGRFSGRQFSNSRSEMNVSTLELGDSALYLCASSLAGQPNQPQHFGDGTRLSIL.

V is TRBV27 and J is TRBJ1-1; TRBD1 matches at 10 bases. The ends lost 3 bases at V and 7 bases at J; junction bases unmatched: 5. Looked up from germline, CDR1 is MNHEY and CDR2 is SMNVEV (reference sequence). The CDR3 length is 14 residues. The CDR3 spells CASSFDRGQGEAFF. The CDR3 region has the DNA TGTGCCAGCAGTTTCGACAGGGGGCAGGGTGAAGCTTTCTTT.

This sequence joins TRBV5-4 and TRBJ2-3, with 11 bases lining up with TRBD2. CDR1 is SGHNT and CDR2 is YYREEE in the germline V gene (reference sequence). V dropped 4 bases and J dropped 0; count of bases not matched to a gene: 7. The CDR3 spans 17 residues. CDR3 sequence (DNA): TGTGCCAGCAGCCCCGAACTAGCGGGGGTAAGCACAGATACGCAGTATTTT. Residues: CASSPELAGVSTDTQYF.

This rearrangement joins TRBV19 to TRBJ1-5; the D is unclear. Trimming pared 3 bases from V and 5 bases from J, leaving 17 bases between. This CDR3 comprises 16 residues. Germline CDR1 LNHDA, CDR2 SQIVND (reference sequence). The CDR3 here is CASSMRPLRGDQPQHF. The CDR3 coding sequence is TGTGCCAGTAGTATGCGACCTCTCCGAGGCGATCAGCCCCAGCATTTT.

This chain joins TRBV5-6 and TRBJ1-1; 8 bases line up with TRBD1. The CDR3 has 15 amino acids. V dropped 5 bases and J dropped 5; count of bases not matched to a gene: 11. Germline lookup yields CDR1 SGHDT and CDR2 YYEEEE. The CDR3 spells CASRVRTGWGTEAFF. The CDR3 DNA reads TGTGCCAGCAGGGTTAGGACAGGGTGGGGGACTGAAGCTTTCTTT.

This sequence joins TRBV7-9 and TRBJ2-3; TRBD2 aligns across 10 bases. J lost 2 bases, V lost 7 bases, and 3 bases had no gene match. The CDR3 consists of 14 residues. Germline CDR1 is SEHNR and CDR2 is FQNEAQ (reference sequence). The CDR3 DNA reads TGTGCCAGCACCCTAGCGGGGGTCACAGATACGCAGTATTTT. Encoded protein: CASTLAGVTDTQYF.

The V call is TRBV9, the J call TRBJ2-2; 10 bases are a match to TRBD1. Germline V lookup: CDR1 SGDLS, CDR2 YYNGEE. The CDR3 covers 17 residues. The trim removed 3 bases at V and 6 bases at J, leaving 11 bases unmatched. DNA of the CDR3: TGTGCCAGCAGCGGACCGCCGGGACAGGGGACGGCCGGGGAGCTGTTTTTT. This gives the protein CASSGPPGQGTAGELFF.

V usage is TRBV12-3 or TRBV12-4 and J usage is TRBJ1-2, with TRBD1 matching over 8 bases. V lost 4 bases and J lost 5; bases outside the gene matches: 3. CDR3 length: 13 residues. The CDR3 DNA follows: TGTGCCAGCAGTTCGACAGGGGAGTATGGCTACACCTTC. Its translation: CASSSTGEYGYTF.

The chain has TRBV4-2 and TRBJ2-2, with D unresolved. Trimming pared 4 bases from V and 6 bases from J, leaving 6 bases between. CDR1 is LGHNA, CDR2 YNFKEQ, per germline. The CDR3 sequence is 12 residues long. The CDR3 DNA reads TGTGCCAGCAGCCCAGGATCCGGGGAGCTGTTTTTT. This codes for CASSPGSGELFF.

The gene calls are TRBV10-2 and TRBJ2-7; the D is unclear. V was shortened by 3 bases and J by 6 bases, with 18 bases between the two germline ends. The CDR3 length is 15 residues. In germline, CDR1 is WSHSY, CDR2 SAAADI. The CDR3 sequence: CASSDSGPGLGEQYF. The CDR3 DNA reads TGCGCCAGCAGTGACTCCGGACCCGGGTTGGGCGAGCAGTACTTC.